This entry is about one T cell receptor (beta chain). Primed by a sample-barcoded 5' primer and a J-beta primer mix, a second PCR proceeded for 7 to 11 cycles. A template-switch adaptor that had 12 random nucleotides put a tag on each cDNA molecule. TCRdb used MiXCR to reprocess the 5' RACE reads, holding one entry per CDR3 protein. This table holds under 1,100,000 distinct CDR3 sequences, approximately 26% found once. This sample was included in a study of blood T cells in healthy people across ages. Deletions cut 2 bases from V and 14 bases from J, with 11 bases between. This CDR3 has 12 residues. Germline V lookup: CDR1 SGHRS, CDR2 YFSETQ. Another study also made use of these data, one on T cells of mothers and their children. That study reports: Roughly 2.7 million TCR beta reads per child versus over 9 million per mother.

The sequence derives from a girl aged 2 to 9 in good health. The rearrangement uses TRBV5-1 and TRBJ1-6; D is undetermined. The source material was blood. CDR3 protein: CASSFSRRTLHF. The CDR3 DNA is TGCGCCAGCAGCTTTTCAAGGAGGACCCTCCACTTT. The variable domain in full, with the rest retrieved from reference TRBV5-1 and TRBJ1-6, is KAGVTQTPRYLIKTRGQQVTLSCSPISGHRSVSWYQQTPGQGLQFLFEYFSETQRNKGNFPGRFSGRQFSNSRSEMNVSTLELGDSALYLCASSFSRRTLHFGNGTRLTVT.